The rows below give T cell receptor beta chains drawn from one sample of a study of PD-1 blockade in classical Hodgkin lymphoma. TCRdb's copy holds only in-frame clones and misses some; the assay was immunoSEQ multiplex PCR. The sample consists of 25,000 to 35,000 clones, around 78% of them appearing once. The input for sequencing was peripheral blood mononuclear cells (PBMCs), taken before the second cycle of nivolumab. All receptors derive from a human donor with classical Hodgkin lymphoma. Each CDR3 is given with its conserved first and last residue. Fields, in order: V gene, D gene, J gene, clone size, CDR3 DNA, CDR3 protein. The D gene is left open where the match is weak. The listing skips clone size in some rows; elsewhere it reads once, few, many or a size class.

V: TRBV5-1; D: .; J: TRBJ2-3; size: .; DNA: TGCGCCAGCAGCCTCCCCACACCACAAAGCACAGATACGCAGTATTTT; CDR3: CASSLPTPQSTDTQYF
V: TRBV6-1; D: .; J: TRBJ2-4; size: .; DNA: TGTGCCAGCAGGGCCCCTCAACCAGGTAACATTCAGTACTTC; CDR3: CASRAPQPGNIQYF
V: TRBV2; D: .; J: TRBJ1-2; size: once; DNA: TGTGCCAGCAGCCCTTCGGTAGCTAACTATGGCTACACCTTC; CDR3: CASSPSVANYGYTF
V: TRBV28; D: .; J: TRBJ1-3; size: .; DNA: TGTGCCAGCAGTCAGTTTGGAAACACCATATATTTT; CDR3: CASSQFGNTIYF
V: TRBV5-4; D: .; J: TRBJ2-2; size: .; DNA: TGCGCCAGCAGCCAAGAAGCTCCTCAATTCTACACCGGGGAGCTGTTTTTT; CDR3: CASSQEAPQFYTGELFF
V: TRBV5-1; D: TRBD1; J: TRBJ1-2; size: .; DNA: TGCGCCAGCAGCTCGGGACAGGGGTATGGCTACACCTTC; CDR3: CASSSGQGYGYTF
V: TRBV5-1; D: .; J: TRBJ1-3; size: .; DNA: TGCGCCAGCAGCTTGGTTCCAACCCGCCTCTCTGGAAACACCATATATTTT; CDR3: CASSLVPTRLSGNTIYF
V: TRBV29-1; D: .; J: TRBJ2-1; size: .; DNA: TGCAGCTTCACCGGGACTCTACTCAAGGCTGGTGAGCAGTTCTTC; CDR3: CSFTGTLLKAGEQFF
V: TRBV21-1; D: .; J: TRBJ2-7; size: .; DNA: TGTGCCAGCAGCAAAGTTGGGGCCCCAACCTACGAGCAGTACTTC; CDR3: CASSKVGAPTYEQYF
V: TRBV10-2; D: TRBD1; J: TRBJ2-5; size: .; DNA: TGCGCCAGCAGGGACAGGGGCCAAGAGACCCAGTACTTC; CDR3: CASRDRGQETQYF
V: TRBV7-9; D: .; J: TRBJ1-2; size: .; DNA: TGTGCCAGCAGCCCGGGTCCCTATGGCTACACCTTC; CDR3: CASSPGPYGYTF
V: TRBV10-3; D: .; J: TRBJ2-1; size: .; DNA: TGTGCCATCAGTGAGACATCCAGGAATGAGCAGTTCTTC; CDR3: CAISETSRNEQFF
V: TRBV20-1; D: .; J: TRBJ1-1; size: .; DNA: TGCAGTGCGGGGGGGGCTGAAGCTTTCTTT; CDR3: CSAGGAEAFF
V: TRBV10-3; D: .; J: TRBJ1-2; size: .; DNA: TGTGCCATCAGTGGAACAGGGATGGGGGGCTACACCTTC; CDR3: CAISGTGMGGYTF
V: TRBV11-2; D: .; J: TRBJ2-2; size: .; DNA: TGTGCCAGCAGCTTAGTGAACTTTAACACCGGGGAGCTGTTTTTT; CDR3: CASSLVNFNTGELFF
V: TRBV7-9; D: TRBD1; J: TRBJ1-6; size: .; DNA: TGTGCCAGCAGCTCCGACAGGGATCTTTTCTTTGATAATTCACCCCTCCACTTT; CDR3: CASSSDRDLFFDNSPLHF
V: TRBV20-1; D: .; J: TRBJ2-5; size: once; DNA: TGCAGTGCCCGGAGGAACCAGTACTTC; CDR3: CSARRNQYF
V: TRBV7-9; D: TRBD2; J: TRBJ2-1; size: .; DNA: TGTGCCAGCAGCTCGACCGGGACTAGCGCCAGCTCCTACAATGAGCAGTTCTTC; CDR3: CASSSTGTSASSYNEQFF
V: TRBV4-3; D: TRBD1; J: TRBJ1-1; size: .; DNA: TGCGTCAGCAGCCAAGACAGGGGGATCACTGAAGCTTTCTTT; CDR3: CVSSQDRGITEAFF
V: TRBV19; D: .; J: TRBJ1-2; size: .; DNA: TGTGCCAGTAGTATAAGCAGGGGACGAAACTATGGCTACACCTTC; CDR3: CASSISRGRNYGYTF
V: TRBV7-8; D: .; J: TRBJ1-1; size: few; DNA: TGTGCCAGCAGCTTCGGTGTTCCGGGGCCGAACACTGAAGCTTTCTTT; CDR3: CASSFGVPGPNTEAFF
V: TRBV9; D: .; J: TRBJ2-1; size: .; DNA: TGTGCCAGCCCGGGGCCAGTGTGGGAGTTCTACAATGAGCAGTTCTTC; CDR3: CASPGPVWEFYNEQFF
V: TRBV27; D: .; J: TRBJ1-5; size: .; DNA: TGTGCCAGCAGGCCAGGGACGGCGGGTCAGCCCCAGCATTTT; CDR3: CASRPGTAGQPQHF
V: TRBV28; D: .; J: TRBJ1-1; size: once; DNA: TGTGCCAGCAGTTTTTCCGCTTTTGAAGCTTTCTTT; CDR3: CASSFSAFEAFF
V: TRBV30; D: .; J: TRBJ2-1; size: .; DNA: TGTGCCTGCTCGGACCGAGCCGAGGTTTGGGCGTACAATGAGCAGTTCTTC; CDR3: CACSDRAEVWAYNEQFF
V: TRBV7-2; D: .; J: TRBJ2-1; size: .; DNA: TGTGCCAGCAGCCGTTTGACTTCTGAGCAGTTCTTC; CDR3: CASSRLTSEQFF
V: TRBV7-9; D: .; J: TRBJ2-3; size: .; DNA: TGTGCCAGCAGCCCTCCCGGGGTACAACTCACAGATACGCAGTATTTT; CDR3: CASSPPGVQLTDTQYF
V: TRBV6-1; D: TRBD1; J: TRBJ1-6; size: .; DNA: TGTGCCAGCAGCCGGACAGGGCTAGATTCACCCCTCCACTTT; CDR3: CASSRTGLDSPLHF
V: TRBV5-6; D: TRBD2; J: TRBJ2-5; size: .; DNA: TGTGCCAGCAGCTGGGACGGGACTAGCGGGAGGACTGGGGGGGAGACCCAGTACTTC; CDR3: CASSWDGTSGRTGGETQYF
V: TRBV18; D: .; J: TRBJ1-5; size: .; DNA: TGTGCCAGCTCACCCCGAGGGCCGGCGATAGGTGAGCCCCAGCATTTT; CDR3: CASSPRGPAIGEPQHF
V: TRBV2; D: .; J: TRBJ1-1; size: .; DNA: TGTGCCGGGCGCGAGGAACTGAACACTGAAGCTTTCTTT; CDR3: CAGREELNTEAFF
V: TRBV19; D: .; J: TRBJ1-5; size: .; DNA: TGTGCCAGTCGAAGAGGGGTCGTTCAGCCCCAGCATTTT; CDR3: CASRRGVVQPQHF
V: TRBV4-3; D: TRBD1; J: TRBJ2-2; size: .; DNA: TGCGCCAGCAGCCGGGACAGGGGGAATACCGGGGAGCTGTTTTTT; CDR3: CASSRDRGNTGELFF
V: TRBV7-2; D: .; J: TRBJ2-5; size: .; DNA: TGTGCCAGCAGTTTAGGTGGACACCCGAAAGAGACCCAGTACTTC; CDR3: CASSLGGHPKETQYF
V: TRBV6-5; D: .; J: TRBJ2-2; size: .; DNA: TGTGCCAGCAGTACCATACAGGGTTTCACCGGGGAGCTGTTTTTT; CDR3: CASSTIQGFTGELFF
V: TRBV2; D: TRBD2; J: TRBJ2-1; size: .; DNA: TGTGCCAGCAGTGAAAAGAGCGGGGGTTACAATGAGCAGTTCTTC; CDR3: CASSEKSGGYNEQFF
V: TRBV15; D: TRBD2; J: TRBJ2-3; size: .; DNA: TGTGCCACCAGCGACGGGGGGGCCTTGGCAGATACGCAGTATTTT; CDR3: CATSDGGALADTQYF
V: TRBV5-1; D: TRBD1; J: TRBJ1-4; size: .; DNA: TGCGCCAGCAGCATGGGGGACAGGTTAAATGAAAAACTGTTTTTT; CDR3: CASSMGDRLNEKLFF
V: TRBV6-6; D: .; J: TRBJ1-1; size: .; DNA: TGTGCCAGCAGTCAACTCCGGGGGATGAACACTGAAGCTTTCTTT; CDR3: CASSQLRGMNTEAFF
V: TRBV18; D: .; J: TRBJ1-1; size: .; DNA: TGTGCCAGCTCACCGTACAGGGCCGTTGAAGCTTTCTTT; CDR3: CASSPYRAVEAFF
V: TRBV28; D: .; J: TRBJ1-2; size: .; DNA: TGTGCCAGCAGTGGGAGGGTGGACTATGGCTACACCTTC; CDR3: CASSGRVDYGYTF
V: TRBV5-1; D: TRBD2; J: TRBJ2-1; size: .; DNA: TGCGCCAGCAGCTTGGTTCTAGCGGGGGCCTACAATGAGCAGTTCTTC; CDR3: CASSLVLAGAYNEQFF
V: TRBV2; D: TRBD2; J: TRBJ2-3; size: .; DNA: TGTGCCCACACGGGGCTAGCGGGGGCCATGGGGTATTTT; CDR3: CAHTGLAGAMGYF
V: TRBV6-5; D: TRBD2; J: TRBJ2-1; size: once; DNA: TGTGCCAGCAGCGGGACTAGCGGTTACAATGAGCAGTTCTTC; CDR3: CASSGTSGYNEQFF
V: TRBV7-8; D: .; J: TRBJ1-1; size: .; DNA: TGTGCCAGCAGCTTAGTGGGGGGGCTAGGGAAGACTGAAGCTTTCTTT; CDR3: CASSLVGGLGKTEAFF
V: TRBV30; D: .; J: TRBJ1-2; size: .; DNA: TGTGCCTGGACCACGGGAAGGGGCTATGGCTACACCTTC; CDR3: CAWTTGRGYGYTF
V: TRBV6-6; D: .; J: TRBJ2-2; size: .; DNA: TGTGCCAGCAGTTACGCCCCGGGGATCGGGGAGCTGTTTTTT; CDR3: CASSYAPGIGELFF
V: TRBV2; D: TRBD2; J: TRBJ2-7; size: .; DNA: TGTGCCAGCAGTGAAGCTAGCGGGATCTACTACGAGCAGTACTTC; CDR3: CASSEASGIYYEQYF
V: TRBV7-9; D: TRBD1; J: TRBJ2-7; size: .; DNA: TGTGCCAGCAGCCGGGACAGGGGGCACGAGCAGTACTTC; CDR3: CASSRDRGHEQYF
V: TRBV6-5; D: .; J: TRBJ1-1; size: .; DNA: TGTGCCAGCAGGAAGAGGGGGGGGAACACTGAAGCTTTCTTT; CDR3: CASRKRGGNTEAFF
V: TRBV11-2; D: .; J: TRBJ2-1; size: .; DNA: TGTGCCAGCAGCTTTGGACTAAAGTCCAGAAGAGAGGGTGAGCAGTTCTTC; CDR3: CASSFGLKSRREGEQFF
V: TRBV19; D: .; J: TRBJ1-2; size: once; DNA: TGTGCCAGTAGTATCCAGAGATCTAACTATGGCTACACCTTC; CDR3: CASSIQRSNYGYTF